This T cell receptor (beta chain) was obtained from a study of control samples from healthy donors and cancer patients. Germline CDR1 reads MNHNS; CDR2 reads SASEGT. CDR3 length equals 14 residues. V was clipped by 1 base and J by 5 bases, with 10 bases between them. The data were produced by immunoSEQ multiplex PCR, yet TCRdb's version contains in-frame clones alone and is incomplete. There are 75,000 to 95,000 clones in the sample; just over 90% occur only once, and over 3% lies in the top ten. This TCR was recovered from a woman aged 18 to 35 in good health. The chain links TRBV6-1 to TRBJ2-3, with D perhaps matching TRBD1 (5 bases). The sample comprised blood. The CDR3 DNA follows: TGTGCCAGCAGTGAAGTAGGGGATGAAGATACGCAGTATTTT. Amino acids: CASSEVGDEDTQYF.